This T cell receptor beta chain came from a study of cytomegalovirus exposure and HLA in healthy donors (dated 2017 in TCRdb). About the study as a whole: An earlier analysis of roughly 610 of the donors reported 276 Gb of sequence data and 117 million unique TCR beta sequences obtained from some 170 million T cells. The study aimed to test whether cataloging public T cell receptors could reveal signatures of past pathogen exposure. A later genetic analysis took genome-wide SNP genotypes for about three fifths of the roughly 700 donors and used that subset as a discovery cohort. Donor age, sex, ethnicity and CMV serostatus were collected together with the repertoire data. Among about 360 genotyped donors of the cohort, an average of about 240,000 unique TCR beta nucleotide sequences were sequenced per donor, about a sixth of them non-productive. Typing coverage varied by locus: roughly 620-640 donors for A, B, C, DRB1 and DQB1; 522 for DQA1; around 570 for DPA1; some 470 for DPB1. An earlier analysis of several hundred of the donors used high-throughput TCR beta sequencing to judge whether each TCR beta V gene segment behaved as functional or pseudogenic. High-throughput TCR immunosequencing, statistical association of individual TCRs with disease status, and machine learning were combined to predict cytomegalovirus infection status. Rather than using new phenotypic data, the later analysis identified candidate immune exposures from TCR beta sequences and from how often those sequences occurred across donors. Among the approximately 430 genotyped donors, around 81% belonged to the genetic ancestry cluster associated with self-reported Caucasian donors. Roughly 310 gigabases of sequencing data and approximately 93 million unique TCR sequences were included in an early release covering about 600 HLA-typed donors. A few DR-DQ haplotypes were treated as single units for association and clustering because of strong linkage in the cohort. To study patterns of TCR occurrence, a later analysis re-analyzed previously published TCR beta repertoires from 500 to 850 donors and added high-resolution HLA genotyping. The study used immunosequencing to profile the T cell repertoires of around 600 subjects and linked those repertoires to cytomegalovirus serostatus. In addition to the first cohort of roughly 700 subjects, a separate validation cohort of approximately 120 different subjects was used. All discovery cohort repertoires had been generated on a single sequencing platform. Class I and class II HLA loci were covered by the typing at four-digit resolution.

Library preparation used the immunoSEQ multiplex PCR assay. For the multiplex PCR, a mixture combining 60 forward primers for TCR Vbeta segments and 13 reverse primers for TCR Jbeta segments was used. The CDR3 region of rearranged TCR beta genes was amplified from genomic DNA by a multiplex PCR assay. Amplified TCR beta libraries were sequenced as 87-base-pair reads on the Illumina HiSeq System. For the original study's pipeline: Across the 670 or so repertoires, a later analysis counted approximately 75 million unique TCR beta chains, around 10 million of which were shared by at least two donors. Raw reads were error-corrected and collapsed into unique sequences with a nearest-neighbor algorithm that merged closely related sequences to remove PCR and sequencing errors. To assign V, D and J gene segments, CDR3 sequences were aligned to IMGT reference sequences. For a sequence to be retained, at least a six-nucleotide match to both a V gene segment and a J gene segment was required. Rearrangements were called productive when the CDR3 lacked stop codons and stayed in frame with V and J; all others were non-productive. Following IMGT convention, CDR3 was defined as the stretch from the second conserved V-encoded cysteine to the conserved J-encoded phenylalanine. The earlier analysis of about 610 of the donors excluded any sequence lacking an unambiguous match to a single V gene segment. In an earlier analysis of about 590 of the donors, a V segment was called functional when productive rearrangements were above 56.7%, and segregating when the standard deviation between donors exceeded 5%. To diagnose cytomegalovirus status from the catalog of TCR beta chain sequences, a statistical classification framework was built. A later analysis assigned V and J genes by comparing TCR nucleotide sequences with IMGT/GENE-DB human TR gene sequences. Using the TCRdist pipeline, a later analysis assigned CDR3 sequences along with most-parsimonious VDJ recombination scenarios. In a later analysis, every TCR beta chain was defined by the combination of its CDR3 amino acid sequence and its V-gene family, and reads without a unique V-gene family were dropped. In a later analysis, some 600 highly shared, low-generation-probability nucleotide sequences were removed to address suspected cross-contamination and a sequencing artifact. A later analysis calculated a clonal expansion index for each public chain from normalized within-repertoire ranks of inferred template counts. A later analysis computed generation probabilities with a VDJ recombination model fitted to out-of-frame rearrangements, and checked the results against IGoR. Hypergeometric tests were used in a later analysis to score TCR-TCR, TCR-HLA and TCR-CMV co-occurrence, with a repertoire-size bias correction applied to the TCR pairs. To estimate false discovery rates, a later analysis permuted the HLA or CMV assignments 20 times. In a later analysis, co-occurring TCRs were grouped using DBSCAN, with TCRdist sequence similarity added in when clustering inside HLA-allele-positive subsets. Co-occurrence clustering excluded repertoires with fewer than 30,000 or more than 120,000 public chains, plus five with anomalous nucleotide sharing. TCRdb's version of the immuneACCESS table is confined to in-frame rearrangements and falls short of the full clone set. An unresolved V gene accounts for under half of the shortfall where checked; the remainder is of unknown origin. For V, J and clone size, that table is used; D and trimming come from the DNA. The table for this sample lists under 200,000 clones; around 80% of them were counted only once. The leading ten clones occupy approximately 6.7% of the sample.

In total, approximately 700 healthy bone marrow donors made up the cohort. At the time of sampling, all cohort members were nominally healthy, though unrecorded immune exposures were likely present. The donor was CMV seropositive and belonged to the group of over 250 seropositive cohort members. A peripheral blood sample was provided by each donor, and peripheral blood mononuclear cells were used for TCR beta sequencing. Genomic DNA extraction from the blood cell samples was performed with the Qiagen DNeasy Blood Extraction Kit. Points on this clone: Which antigen it targets is not known. Nothing much larger sits one base from this clone, and base qualities are not available.

Inclusive of the bounding cysteine and phenylalanine, the CDR3 is 15 residues long. Just CDR3 DNA is preserved here, 45 bases in frame from base 1. V and J lose 5 bases and 2 bases, and a span of 17 bases separates them. Via the germline V gene, CDR1 is SGHTS and CDR2 YDEGEE. The paper as a whole reports these results and caveats: The 87-base-pair reads could not distinguish some IMGT-functional V segments, including TRBV6-2 and TRBV6-3, so those segments were excluded. In both the original and validation cohorts, the classifier was reported to diagnose cytomegalovirus status with high specificity and sensitivity. Fewer than 20 rarely observed V segments, including chromosome 9 orphons, were excluded from the earlier analysis of 550 to 700 of the donors because counts were too low. The study listed approximately 160 TCR beta chains as associated with cytomegalovirus. In a later genetic analysis, fewer N-insertions in productive TCRs were reported among donors in an Asian-associated ancestry cluster than the roughly 640-donor mean. A cluster of highly shared sequence variants was judged likely to represent a technical artifact of the sequencing pipeline. In a later analysis, several top co-occurrence clusters were reported to appear linked to parvovirus B19, influenza, CMV and Epstein-Barr virus. A later analysis associated 17,000 or so TCR beta sequences with specific HLA alleles at a false discovery rate of 0.05. According to a later analysis, most CMV-associated TCR beta chains appeared to be HLA-restricted, and the HLA associations seemed to be driven largely by CMV exposure. Compared with equally common non-associated chains, HLA-associated TCR beta chains in a later analysis were more clonally expanded and had lower generation probabilities. In this cohort, only TCR beta chains were sequenced, and detectable features were limited by the absence of alpha or paired-chain data. In a later genetic analysis, a missense DCLRE1C variant was associated with V-gene and J-gene trimming of TCR beta chains, and the association was replicated in an independent cohort. According to a later analysis, TCR association rates differed among HLA loci, with DRB1 alleles showing the most associated TCRs and HLA-C alleles showing the fewest. In vitro tests confirmed that a few of the cytomegalovirus-associated TCR beta chains recognize cytomegalovirus antigens. Presence/absence analyses assumed roughly uniform sequencing depth across donors, an assumption that may not hold. In an earlier analysis of over 550 of the donors, most TCR beta V segments were observed in productive rearrangements about 87% or about 30% of the time, broadly matching IMGT annotations. Correlated functional status among segregating V segments might be attributable to linkage disequilibrium, but an unknown experimental factor could not be ruled out. A further reported finding was that TCR beta sequences accurately predicted the HLA-A and HLA-B alleles for most subjects in the first cohort. CMV serostatus was the only immune exposure information available for the cohort. When HLA alleles, especially DR and DQ, strongly co-occurred, attributing TCR associations to individual alleles was difficult. While some public TCRs were present in many individuals, most TCR sequences turned up only very rarely across donors. Because HLA typing was missing for some donors at each locus, association tests included only the typed subset. It was suggested by the authors that the approach could potentially be generalized to other disease states and immunological phenotypes.

This receptor chain uses TRBV5-8 and TRBJ2-7; the D gene is possibly TRBD2, with 5 bases matching. This receptor was taken from a male donor in good health and CMV-seropositive. The material sequenced was PBMCs. The nucleotides read TGTGCCAGCAGGTCGTCAGGAGGCAGAACCTACGAGCAGTACTTC. It is translated as CASRSSGGRTYEQYF.